This TCR beta chain was sequenced for a study of metastatic and nonmetastatic thyroid tumors. Study-level points and caveats: Significantly greater TCR beta diversity was reportedly found in malignant thyroid tumors than in benign nodules (in blood and tumor).

Every patient was untreated before thyroid surgery. TCRdb reanalyzed the PCR reads with MiXCR. The sample has around 21,000 clones, around 16% seen once. By its share, this clone is medium-sized. The antigen is unknown. CDR1 and CDR2 (germline): SNHLY, FYNNEI. This CDR3 has 13 amino acids. Trimming cost V 5 bases and J 7 bases; bases outside gene matches: 8. Material: blood. The source of this sequence is a male donor with papillary thyroid cancer or a benign thyroid nodule (not recorded which). Some clones in this sample may be carry-over from other donors' samples. V is TRBV2 and J is TRBJ2-7; 7 nucleotides match TRBD1. The CDR3 DNA reads TGTGCCAGCAGTTCTCCCGAACAGGGGGAGCAGTACTTC. It is translated as CASSSPEQGEQYF.